These 7 T cell receptor beta chains share one sample of origin, sequenced in a study of identical twins. TCRdb re-derived calls from the 5' RACE reads in MiXCR, one entry per CDR3 protein. The table includes approximately 680,000 distinct CDR3 sequences, less than 9% detected once. These data were also reused for a study on yellow fever vaccine responses in identical twins.

The source material was PBMCs. The receptors here all came from a woman aged 18-29 years in good health.

The V call is TRBV15, the J call TRBJ1-2; a weak D match, TRBD1 (5 bases). The length of the CDR3 is 15 residues. V was pared by 0 bases and J by 4 bases, with 12 bases between. Germline V gene data show CDR1 as LNHNV and CDR2 as YYDKDF (reference sequence). In DNA form, the CDR3 reads TGTGCCACCAGCAGAGACCTTACGGGACGCTATGGCTACACCTTC. Translation gives CATSRDLTGRYGYTF. The full variable domain, completed using reference TRBV15 and TRBJ1-2, is DAMVIQNPRYQVTQFGKPVTLSCSQTLNHNVMYWYQQKSSQAPKLLFHYYDKDFNNEADTPDNFQSRRPNTSFCFLDIRSPGLGDTAMYLCATSRDLTGRYGYTFGSGTRLTVV.

This clonotype has at least ten counts. The J gene is TRBJ1-2, the V gene TRBV20-1, with a weak D call TRBD1 (5 bases). Trimming pared 3 bases from V and 6 bases from J, leaving 17 bases between. The CDR3 is 14 residues long. CDR1 and CDR2 (germline): DFQATT, SNEGSKA (reference sequence). The CDR3 sequence is CSASGFDSTNGYTF. The DNA of the CDR3 is TGCAGTGCTAGCGGATTTGACAGTACCAATGGCTACACCTTC.

This clonotype showed up just a few times. This chain uses TRBV4-1 with TRBJ2-2; 9 nucleotides line up with TRBD2. The CDR3 contains 19 residues. V dropped 5 bases and J dropped 6; count of bases not matched to a gene: 19. Germline CDR1 and CDR2: MGHRA and YSYEKL. The DNA of the CDR3 is TGCGCCAGCAGCGAAAAAAGGCCGGGACTAGCACGAGACGCCGGGGAGCTGTTTTTT. It codes for CASSEKRPGLARDAGELFF.

This clonotype was recorded a few times. V gene TRBV29-1 combines with J gene TRBJ1-2; D uncertain. Trimming cost V 0 bases and J 0 bases, with 11 bases left between them. This CDR3 is 15 amino acids long. The germline V gene has CDR1 SQVTM and CDR2 ANQGSEA. DNA for the CDR3: TGCAGCGTTGAAGAAGGAATAGGGTCTAACTATGGCTACACCTTC. Translating it yields CSVEEGIGSNYGYTF.

The sample holds many counts of this clonotype. This chain joins TRBV28 and TRBJ2-3, with 9 bases aligning to TRBD2. Germline V lookup: CDR1 MDHEN, CDR2 SYDVKM. Losses at the gene ends were 10 bases for V and 7 bases for J; bases not matched to a gene: 15. The CDR3 runs to 15 residues. The CDR3 sequence: CATSSLAGVSNTQYF. The CDR3 DNA is TGTGCCACCTCATCGTTAGCGGGAGTGTCAAATACGCAGTATTTT.

There are many counts of this clonotype. The CDR3, as DNA: TGCGCCAGCAGCAAAGGACAGGCGGATACGCAGTATTTT. It specifies CASSKGQADTQYF. This sequence joins TRBV5-1 and TRBJ2-3, with 7 bases matching TRBD1. Germline V gene lookup returns CDR1 SGHRS and CDR2 YFSETQ. J was trimmed by 6 bases and V by 4 bases; bases with no gene match: 5. This CDR3 is built from 13 residues.

This clonotype was detected many times. The V call is TRBV28, the J call TRBJ2-2; 10 bases are shared with TRBD2. The V segment lost 3 bases and the J segment 5 bases; nucleotides outside the gene matches: 9. The CDR3 has 17 amino acids. CDR1 is MDHEN and CDR2 is SYDVKM in the germline V gene. CDR3 sequence: CASSFGGSGRRTGELFF. As DNA, the CDR3 is TGTGCCAGCAGTTTCGGGGGTAGCGGGAGGCGGACCGGGGAGCTGTTTTTT.